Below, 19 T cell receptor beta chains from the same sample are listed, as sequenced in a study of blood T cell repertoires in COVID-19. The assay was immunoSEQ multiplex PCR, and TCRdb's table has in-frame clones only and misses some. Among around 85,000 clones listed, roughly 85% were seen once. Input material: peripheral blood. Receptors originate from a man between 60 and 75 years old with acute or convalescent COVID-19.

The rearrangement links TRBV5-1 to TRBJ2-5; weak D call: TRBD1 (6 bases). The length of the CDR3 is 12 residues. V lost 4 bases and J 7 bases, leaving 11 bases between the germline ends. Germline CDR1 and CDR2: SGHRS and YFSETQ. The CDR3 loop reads CASSQDSGTQYF. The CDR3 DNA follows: TGCGCCAGCAGCCAGGACAGTGGGACCCAGTACTTC.

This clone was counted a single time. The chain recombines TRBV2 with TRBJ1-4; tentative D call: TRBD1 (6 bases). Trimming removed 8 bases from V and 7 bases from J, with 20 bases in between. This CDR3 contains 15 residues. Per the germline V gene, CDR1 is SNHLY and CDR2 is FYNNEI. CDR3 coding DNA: TGTGCCAGCGGGACTAAACAGGGTCGGGGTGAAAAACTGTTTTTT. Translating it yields CASGTKQGRGEKLFF.

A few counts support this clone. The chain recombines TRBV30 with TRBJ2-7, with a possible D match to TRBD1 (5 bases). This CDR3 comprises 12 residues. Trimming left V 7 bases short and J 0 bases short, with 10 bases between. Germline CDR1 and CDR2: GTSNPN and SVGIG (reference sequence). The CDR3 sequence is CASQDISYEQYF. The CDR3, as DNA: TGTGCCTCCCAGGACATCTCCTACGAGCAGTACTTC. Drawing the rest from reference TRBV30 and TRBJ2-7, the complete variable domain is SQTIHQWPATLVQPVGSPLSLECTVEGTSNPNLYWYRQAAGRGLQLLFYSVGIGQISSEVPQNLSASRPQDRQFILSSKKLLLSDSGFYLCASQDISYEQYFGPGTRLTVT.

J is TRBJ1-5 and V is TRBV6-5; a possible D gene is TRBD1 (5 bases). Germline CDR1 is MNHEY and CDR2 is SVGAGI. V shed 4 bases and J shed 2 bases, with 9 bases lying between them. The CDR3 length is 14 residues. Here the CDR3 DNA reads TGTGCCAGCAGTTCAGGGTACGGCAATCAGCCCCAGCATTTT. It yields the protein CASSSGYGNQPQHF.

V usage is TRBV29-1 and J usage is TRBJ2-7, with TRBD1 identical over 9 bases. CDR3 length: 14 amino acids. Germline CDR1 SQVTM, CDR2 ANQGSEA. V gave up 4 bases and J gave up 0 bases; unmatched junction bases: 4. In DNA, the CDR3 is TGCAGCGTTGCCGGGACAGGGAACTCCTACGAGCAGTACTTC. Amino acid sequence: CSVAGTGNSYEQYF.

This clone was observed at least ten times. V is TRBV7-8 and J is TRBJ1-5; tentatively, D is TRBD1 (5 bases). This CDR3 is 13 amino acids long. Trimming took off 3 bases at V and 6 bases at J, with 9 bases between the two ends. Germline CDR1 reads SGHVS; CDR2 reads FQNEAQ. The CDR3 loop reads CASSFIGAQPQHF. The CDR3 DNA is TGTGCCAGCAGCTTCATAGGGGCTCAGCCCCAGCATTTT. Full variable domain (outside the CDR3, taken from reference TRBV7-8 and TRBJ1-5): GAGVSQSPRYKVAKRGQDVALRCDPISGHVSLFWYQQALGQGPEFLTYFQNEAQLDKSGLPSDRFFAERPEGSVSTLKIQRTQQEDSAVYLCASSFIGAQPQHFGDGTRLSIL.

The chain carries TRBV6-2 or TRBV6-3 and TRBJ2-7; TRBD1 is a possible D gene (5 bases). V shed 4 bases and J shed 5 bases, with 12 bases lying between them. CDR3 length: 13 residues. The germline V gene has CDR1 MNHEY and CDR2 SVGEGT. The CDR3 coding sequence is TGTGCCAGCAGTTTTTCTCCAGGGAACGAGCAGTACTTC. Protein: CASSFSPGNEQYF.

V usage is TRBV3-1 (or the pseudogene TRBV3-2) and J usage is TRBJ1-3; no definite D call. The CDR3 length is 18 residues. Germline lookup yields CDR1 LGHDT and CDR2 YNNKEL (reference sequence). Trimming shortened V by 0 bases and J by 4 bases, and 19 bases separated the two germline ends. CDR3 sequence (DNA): TGTGCCAGCAGCCAAGATCCTGTTTCGAGGTGCTGCGGAAACACCATATATTTT. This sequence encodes CASSQDPVSRCCGNTIYF.

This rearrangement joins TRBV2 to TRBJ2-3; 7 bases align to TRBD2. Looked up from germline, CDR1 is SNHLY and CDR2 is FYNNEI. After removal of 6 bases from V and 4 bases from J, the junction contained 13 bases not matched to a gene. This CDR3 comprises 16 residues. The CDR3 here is CASSEGRGGMSDTQYF. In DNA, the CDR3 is TGTGCCAGCAGCGAGGGGCGCGGGGGTATGTCAGATACGCAGTATTTT.

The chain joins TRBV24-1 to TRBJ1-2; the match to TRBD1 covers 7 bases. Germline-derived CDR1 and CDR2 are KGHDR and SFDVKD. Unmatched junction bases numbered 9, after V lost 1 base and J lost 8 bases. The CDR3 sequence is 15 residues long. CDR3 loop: CATSDFKGAIGGYTF. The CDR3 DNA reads TGTGCCACCAGTGATTTTAAGGGGGCTATTGGCGGCTACACCTTC.

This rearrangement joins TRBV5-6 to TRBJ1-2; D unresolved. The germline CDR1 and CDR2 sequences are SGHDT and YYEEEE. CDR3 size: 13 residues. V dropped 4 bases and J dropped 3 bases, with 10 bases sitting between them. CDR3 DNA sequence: TGTGCCAGCAGCATCCGGGAGGACTATGGCTACACCTTC. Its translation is CASSIREDYGYTF. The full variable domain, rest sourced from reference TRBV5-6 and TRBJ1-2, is DAGVTQSPTHLIKTRGQQVTLRCSPKSGHDTVSWYQQALGQGPQFIFQYYEEEERQRGNFPDRFSGHQFPNYSSELNVNALLLGDSALYLCASSIREDYGYTFGSGTRLTVV.

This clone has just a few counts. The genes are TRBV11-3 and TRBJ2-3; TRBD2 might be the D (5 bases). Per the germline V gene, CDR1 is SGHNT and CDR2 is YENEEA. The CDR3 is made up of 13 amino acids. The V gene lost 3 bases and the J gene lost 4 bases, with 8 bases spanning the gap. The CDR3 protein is CASSFSVADTQYF. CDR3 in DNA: TGTGCCAGCAGCTTTAGCGTTGCAGATACGCAGTATTTT.

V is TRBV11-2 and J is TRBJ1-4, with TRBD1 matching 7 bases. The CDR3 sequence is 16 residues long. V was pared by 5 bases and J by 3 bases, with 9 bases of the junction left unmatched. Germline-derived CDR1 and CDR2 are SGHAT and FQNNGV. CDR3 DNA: TGTGCCAGCAGCCGCGACGGGACAGAGCCTAATGAAAAACTGTTTTTT. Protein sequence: CASSRDGTEPNEKLFF. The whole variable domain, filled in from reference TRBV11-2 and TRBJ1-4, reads EAGVAQSPRYKIIEKRQSVAFWCNPISGHATLYWYQQILGQGPKLLIQFQNNGVVDDSQLPKDRFSAERLKGVDSTLKIQPAKLEDSAVYLCASSRDGTEPNEKLFFGSGTQLSVL.

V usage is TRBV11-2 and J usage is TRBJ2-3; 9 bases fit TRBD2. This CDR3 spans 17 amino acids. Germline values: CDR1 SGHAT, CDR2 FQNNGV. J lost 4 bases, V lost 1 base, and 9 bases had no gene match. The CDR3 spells CASSLGFGTSWADTQYF. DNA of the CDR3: TGTGCCAGCAGCTTAGGGTTCGGGACTAGCTGGGCAGATACGCAGTATTTT. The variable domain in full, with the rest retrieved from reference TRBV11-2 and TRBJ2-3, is EAGVAQSPRYKIIEKRQSVAFWCNPISGHATLYWYQQILGQGPKLLIQFQNNGVVDDSQLPKDRFSAERLKGVDSTLKIQPAKLEDSAVYLCASSLGFGTSWADTQYFGPGTRLTVL.

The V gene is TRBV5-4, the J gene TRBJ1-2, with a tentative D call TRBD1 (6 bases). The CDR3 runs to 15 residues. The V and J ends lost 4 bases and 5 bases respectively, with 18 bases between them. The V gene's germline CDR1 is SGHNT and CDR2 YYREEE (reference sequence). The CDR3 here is CASSLSGGAEYGYTF. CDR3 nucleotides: TGTGCCAGCAGCCTTTCGGGGGGCGCAGAGTATGGCTACACCTTC.

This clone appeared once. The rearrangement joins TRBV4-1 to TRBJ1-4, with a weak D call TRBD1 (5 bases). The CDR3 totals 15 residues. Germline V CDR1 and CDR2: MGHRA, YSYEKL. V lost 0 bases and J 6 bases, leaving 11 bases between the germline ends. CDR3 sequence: CASSQESQGDEKLFF. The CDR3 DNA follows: TGCGCCAGCAGCCAAGAGAGCCAGGGTGATGAAAAACTGTTTTTT.

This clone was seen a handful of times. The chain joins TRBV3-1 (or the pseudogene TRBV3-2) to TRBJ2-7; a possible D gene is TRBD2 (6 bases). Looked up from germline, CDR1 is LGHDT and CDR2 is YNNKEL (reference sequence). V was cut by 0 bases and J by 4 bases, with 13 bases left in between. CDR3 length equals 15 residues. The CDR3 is CASSQESGGEYEQYF. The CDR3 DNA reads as TGTGCCAGCAGCCAAGAATCCGGCGGGGAATACGAGCAGTACTTC.

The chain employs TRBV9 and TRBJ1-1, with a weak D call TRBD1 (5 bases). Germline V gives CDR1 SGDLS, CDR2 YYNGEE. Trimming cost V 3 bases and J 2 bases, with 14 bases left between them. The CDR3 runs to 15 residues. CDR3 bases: TGTGCCAGCAGCGCATGGGGAGGGGCCAACACTGAAGCTTTCTTT. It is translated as CASSAWGGANTEAFF.

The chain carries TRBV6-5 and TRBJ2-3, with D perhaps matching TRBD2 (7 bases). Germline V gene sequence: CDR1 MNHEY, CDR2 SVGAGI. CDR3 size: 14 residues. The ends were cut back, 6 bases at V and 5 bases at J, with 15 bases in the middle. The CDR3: CASSLMGGRDTQYF. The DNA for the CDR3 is TGTGCCAGCAGCTTGATGGGGGGGCGAGATACGCAGTATTTT.